The 13 T cell receptor beta chains presented below share a single source sample, sequenced in a study of CXCR3-negative and CXCR3-positive naive CD8 T cells. Study findings and constraints: Comparison of naive cells showed more hydrophobic TRB CDR3s in CXCR3-positive than in CXCR3-negative naive cells.

cDNA libraries for TRB were generated by 5' RACE incorporating UMI labels. Following a re-call of the 5' RACE reads, TCRdb has one entry per CDR3 protein and lacks DNA. Its table lists some 140,000 distinct CDR3 sequences. The antigens for these receptors are not known. Sequencing was carried out using naive CXCR3+ CD8+ T cells from blood. The subset here: CD45RO-CCR7+CD27+CD95- naive CD8+ T cells expressing CXCR3 (TNR3+). The receptors derive from a human donor in good health. Some clones in this sample may be carry-over from other donors' samples.

This CDR3 is CASSLVPFGGGYEQYF. The chain links TRBV11-2 to TRBJ2-7; TCRdb's D gene call, TRBD1, goes unchecked for lack of DNA. The germline V gene encodes CDR1 SGHAT and CDR2 FQNNGV. CDR3 length: 16 residues.

The chain couples TRBV6-5 to TRBJ2-3; absent DNA, TCRdb's TRBD2 call cannot be checked. The CDR3 has 16 residues. Per the germline V gene, CDR1 is MNHEY and CDR2 is SVGAGI. CDR3 protein: CATCMMTSGDSYTQYF.

This chain links TRBV14 with TRBJ2-3; TCRdb calls TRBD1, which cannot be checked without DNA. This CDR3 has 15 residues. From germline, CDR1 is SGHDN and CDR2 FVKESK. The CDR3 loop reads CASSYRYDGGDTQYF.

The chain is built from TRBV7-8 and TRBJ2-2; TCRdb selects TRBD1, and the lack of DNA leaves this call unchecked. The length of the CDR3 is 13 residues. CDR1 is SGHVS, CDR2 FQNEAQ, per germline. The CDR3 protein is CASSSRAAGELFF.

V and J are TRBV28 and TRBJ2-4; TCRdb's D call, TRBD1, is unchecked because there is no DNA. Germline lookup yields CDR1 MDHEN and CDR2 SYDVKM. The length of the CDR3 is 15 residues. CDR3 residues: CASSFGTGGADIQYF.

The V and J genes are TRBV7-9 and TRBJ2-7; TCRdb indicates TRBD1, and absent DNA this call remains unverified. The CDR3 totals 13 residues. The germline V gene has CDR1 SEHNR and CDR2 FQNEAQ (reference sequence). CDR3 protein: CASSSPDRNEQYF. The entire variable domain, with the rest obtained from reference TRBV7-9 and TRBJ2-7, is as follows: DTGVSQNPRHKITKRGQNVTFRCDPISEHNRLYWYRQTLGQGPEFLTYFQNEAQLEKSRLLSDRFSAERPKGSFSTLEIQRTEQGDSAMYLCASSSPDRNEQYFGPGTRLTVT.

The V gene is TRBV5-6, the J gene TRBJ2-7. Per the germline V gene, CDR1 is SGHDT and CDR2 is YYEEEE. The CDR3 sequence is 13 residues long. CDR3 in amino acids: CASSLSVTYEQYF. The full variable domain, rest sourced from reference TRBV5-6 and TRBJ2-7, is DAGVTQSPTHLIKTRGQQVTLRCSPKSGHDTVSWYQQALGQGPQFIFQYYEEEERQRGNFPDRFSGHQFPNYSSELNVNALLLGDSALYLCASSLSVTYEQYFGPGTRLTVT.

The chain recombines TRBV2 with TRBJ1-2. The germline V gene encodes CDR1 SNHLY and CDR2 FYNNEI. This CDR3 has 13 amino acids. The chain's CDR3 is CASSDGQAYGYTF.

This sequence joins TRBV4-3 and TRBJ1-2. This CDR3 is built from 14 residues. Germline V gene lookup returns CDR1 LGHNA and CDR2 YSLEER. The CDR3 protein is CASSQDLDRYGYTF.

This rearrangement joins TRBV23-1 to TRBJ2-7; absent DNA, TCRdb's TRBD1 call cannot be checked. TRBV23-1 is an ORF, with its function uncertain. The CDR3 extends over 16 amino acids. CDR3: CASGYRGVDSLYEQYF.

CDR3 in amino acids: CASSSRGTGELFF. The V and J genes are TRBV28 and TRBJ2-2; TCRdb's assignment of TRBD1 cannot be checked, as there is no DNA. The germline CDR1 and CDR2 sequences are MDHEN and SYDVKM. CDR3 length: 13 residues.

This chain connects TRBV29-1 to TRBJ2-3; no DNA is available, so the TRBD2 call from TCRdb remains unchecked. There are 17 residues in the CDR3. CDR1 is SQVTM, CDR2 ANQGSEA, per germline. The CDR3 loop reads CSVDGTKTPYRTDTQYF.

The genes are TRBV10-3 and TRBJ1-1; the D gene TCRdb calls, TRBD1, cannot be checked with no DNA. The CDR3 contains 15 residues. Per germline, CDR1 ENHRY and CDR2 SYGVKD. The CDR3 spells CAISLRQGGNTEAFF.